The clone carrying this T cell receptor (beta chain) has more than one count but fewer than ten. The antigen remains unidentified. The library was made from cDNA and included unique molecular identifiers. TCRdb re-analysed the PCR reads in MiXCR, keeping a single row per CDR3 protein. The sample carries 380,000 or so distinct CDR3 sequences, less than 40% recorded once. Per germline, CDR1 SGHRS and CDR2 YFSETQ. Trimming pared 2 bases from V and 5 bases from J, leaving 19 bases between. The CDR3 sequence is 16 residues long. The sample belongs to a study of post-analysis software for immune sequencing data. Study results and limitations: Patients used roughly five TRBV segments, including TRBV5-6, TRBV5-1 and TRBV20-1, more often than controls.

Sample: blood. The TCR was taken from a girl under 18 with multiple sclerosis. The rearrangement uses TRBV5-1 and TRBJ2-5; D not certain. CDR3 sequence (DNA): TGCGCCAGCAGCTTTAGGCTAACCCTCCTAAGGGAGACCCAGTACTTC. Residues: CASSFRLTLLRETQYF.